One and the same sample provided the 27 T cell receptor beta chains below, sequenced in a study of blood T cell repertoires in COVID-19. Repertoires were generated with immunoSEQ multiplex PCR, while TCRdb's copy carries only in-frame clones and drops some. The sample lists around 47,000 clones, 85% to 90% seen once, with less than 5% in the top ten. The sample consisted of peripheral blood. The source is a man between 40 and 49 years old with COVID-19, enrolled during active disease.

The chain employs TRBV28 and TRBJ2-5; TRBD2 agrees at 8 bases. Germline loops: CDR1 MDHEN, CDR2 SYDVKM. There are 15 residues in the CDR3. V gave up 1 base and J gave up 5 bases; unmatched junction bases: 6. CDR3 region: CASSLYGGAFETQYF. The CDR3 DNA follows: TGTGCCAGCAGTTTATACGGGGGGGCCTTTGAGACCCAGTACTTC.

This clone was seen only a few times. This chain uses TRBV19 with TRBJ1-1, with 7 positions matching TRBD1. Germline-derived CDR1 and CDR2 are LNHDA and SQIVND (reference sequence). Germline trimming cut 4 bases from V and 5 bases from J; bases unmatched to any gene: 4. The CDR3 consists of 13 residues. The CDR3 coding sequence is TGTGCCAGTAGTAACAGGGGAGATACTGAAGCTTTCTTT. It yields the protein CASSNRGDTEAFF.

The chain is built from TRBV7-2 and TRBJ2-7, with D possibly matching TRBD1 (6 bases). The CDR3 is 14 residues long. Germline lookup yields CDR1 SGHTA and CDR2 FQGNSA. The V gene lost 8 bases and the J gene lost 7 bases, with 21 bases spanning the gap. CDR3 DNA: TGTGCCAGCGGCCTCGGGACACAAGGGGGAGAGCAGTACTTC. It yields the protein CASGLGTQGGEQYF.

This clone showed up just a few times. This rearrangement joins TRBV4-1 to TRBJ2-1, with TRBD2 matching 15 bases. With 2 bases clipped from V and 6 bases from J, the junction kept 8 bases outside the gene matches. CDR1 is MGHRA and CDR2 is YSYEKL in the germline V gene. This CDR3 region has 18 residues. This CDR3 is CASSQLDMGLAGGNEQFF. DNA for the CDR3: TGCGCCAGCAGCCAACTCGATATGGGACTAGCGGGAGGCAATGAGCAGTTCTTC.

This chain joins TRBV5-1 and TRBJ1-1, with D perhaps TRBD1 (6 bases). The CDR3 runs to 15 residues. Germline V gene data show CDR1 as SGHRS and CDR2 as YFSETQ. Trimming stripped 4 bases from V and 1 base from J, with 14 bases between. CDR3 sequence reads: CASSPALGQNTEAFF. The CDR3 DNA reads TGCGCCAGCAGCCCCGCCCTGGGACAGAACACTGAAGCTTTCTTT.

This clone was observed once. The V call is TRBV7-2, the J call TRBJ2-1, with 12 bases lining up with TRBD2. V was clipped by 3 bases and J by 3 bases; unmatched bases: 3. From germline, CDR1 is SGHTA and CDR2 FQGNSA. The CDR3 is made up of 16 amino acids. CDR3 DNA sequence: TGTGCCAGCAGCTTTCCGGGACTAGCGGGCTACAATGAGCAGTTCTTC. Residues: CASSFPGLAGYNEQFF.

This CDR3 reads CASRRGNTEAFF. CDR3 nucleotides: TGTGCCAGCAGAAGAGGAAACACTGAAGCTTTCTTT. The rearrangement links TRBV2 to TRBJ1-1, with D unresolved. The V end lost 6 bases, the J end lost 2 bases, and 7 bases lay between the germline ends. Germline CDR1 and CDR2: SNHLY and FYNNEI. This CDR3 comprises 12 residues.

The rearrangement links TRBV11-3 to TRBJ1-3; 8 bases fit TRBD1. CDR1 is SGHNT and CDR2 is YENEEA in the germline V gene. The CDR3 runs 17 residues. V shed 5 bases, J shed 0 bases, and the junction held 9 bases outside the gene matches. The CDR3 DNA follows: TGTGCCAGCAGCCCTATGGACAGGGCCAGCTCTGGAAACACCATATATTTT. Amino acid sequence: CASSPMDRASSGNTIYF. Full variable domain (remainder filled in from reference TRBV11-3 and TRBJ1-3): EAGVVQSPRYKIIEKKQPVAFWCNPISGHNTLYWYLQNLGQGPELLIRYENEEAVDDSQLPKDRFSAERLKGVDSTLKIQPAELGDSAVYLCASSPMDRASSGNTIYFGEGSWLTVV.

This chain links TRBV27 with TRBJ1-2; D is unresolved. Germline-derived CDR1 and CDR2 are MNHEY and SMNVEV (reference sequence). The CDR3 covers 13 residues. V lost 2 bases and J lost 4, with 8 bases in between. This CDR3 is CASSLGGSYGYTF. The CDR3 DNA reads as TGTGCCAGCAGTTTAGGAGGGTCCTATGGCTACACCTTC.

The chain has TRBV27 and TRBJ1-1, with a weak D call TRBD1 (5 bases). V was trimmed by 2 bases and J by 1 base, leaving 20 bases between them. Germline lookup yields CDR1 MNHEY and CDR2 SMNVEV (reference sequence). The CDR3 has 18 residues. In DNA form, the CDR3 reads TGTGCCAGCAGTTTACGCGCGATCGACAGCCCAGGGAACACTGAAGCTTTCTTT. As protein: CASSLRAIDSPGNTEAFF.

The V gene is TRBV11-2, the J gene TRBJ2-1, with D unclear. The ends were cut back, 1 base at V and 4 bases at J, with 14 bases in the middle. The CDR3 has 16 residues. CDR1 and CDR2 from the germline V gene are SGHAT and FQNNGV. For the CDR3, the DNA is TGTGCCAGCAGCTTAGCATGGGCAGCTTTTTACAATGAGCAGTTCTTC. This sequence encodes CASSLAWAAFYNEQFF.

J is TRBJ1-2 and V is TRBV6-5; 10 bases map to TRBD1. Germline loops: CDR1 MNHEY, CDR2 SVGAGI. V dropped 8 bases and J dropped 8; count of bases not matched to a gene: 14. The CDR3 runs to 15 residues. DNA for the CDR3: TGTGCCAGCCTTGCGGGAGGGGGACAGGGGAGCGGCTACACCTTC. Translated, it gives CASLAGGGQGSGYTF.

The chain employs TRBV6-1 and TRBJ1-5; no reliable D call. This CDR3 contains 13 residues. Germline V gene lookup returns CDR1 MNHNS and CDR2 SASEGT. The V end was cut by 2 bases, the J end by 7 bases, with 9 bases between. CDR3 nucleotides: TGTGCCAGCAGTGAAACCGGTCTCCAGCCCCAGCATTTT. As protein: CASSETGLQPQHF.

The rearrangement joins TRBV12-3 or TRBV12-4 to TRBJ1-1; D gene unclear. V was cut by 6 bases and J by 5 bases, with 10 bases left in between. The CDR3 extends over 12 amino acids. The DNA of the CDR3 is TGTGCCAGCAGCCGAGTCGGTACTGAAGCTTTCTTT. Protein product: CASSRVGTEAFF.

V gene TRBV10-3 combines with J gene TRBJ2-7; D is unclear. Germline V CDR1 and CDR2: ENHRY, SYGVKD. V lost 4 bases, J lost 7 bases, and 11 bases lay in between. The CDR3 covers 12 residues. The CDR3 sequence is CAISAVAEEQYF. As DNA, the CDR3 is TGTGCCATCAGTGCCGTAGCTGAGGAGCAGTACTTC.

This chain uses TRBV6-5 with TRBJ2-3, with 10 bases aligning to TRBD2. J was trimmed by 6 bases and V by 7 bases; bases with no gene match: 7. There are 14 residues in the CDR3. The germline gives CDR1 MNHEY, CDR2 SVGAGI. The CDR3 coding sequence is TGTGCCAGCAAGAGCGGGGGGGCCGGTGATACGCAGTATTTT. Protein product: CASKSGGAGDTQYF.

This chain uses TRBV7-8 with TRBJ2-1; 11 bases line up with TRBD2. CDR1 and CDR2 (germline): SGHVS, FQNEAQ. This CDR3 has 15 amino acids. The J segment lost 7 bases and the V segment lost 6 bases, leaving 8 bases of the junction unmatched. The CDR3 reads CASRPFSGGANEQFF. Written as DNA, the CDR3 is TGTGCCAGCAGGCCCTTTAGCGGGGGGGCGAATGAGCAGTTCTTC.

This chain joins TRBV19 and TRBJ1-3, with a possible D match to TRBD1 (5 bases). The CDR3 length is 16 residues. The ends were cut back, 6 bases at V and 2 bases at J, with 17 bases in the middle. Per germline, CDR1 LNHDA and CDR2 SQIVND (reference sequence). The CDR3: CASSDQGGIPGNTIYF. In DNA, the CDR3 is TGTGCCAGTAGCGATCAGGGTGGCATTCCTGGAAACACCATATATTTT.

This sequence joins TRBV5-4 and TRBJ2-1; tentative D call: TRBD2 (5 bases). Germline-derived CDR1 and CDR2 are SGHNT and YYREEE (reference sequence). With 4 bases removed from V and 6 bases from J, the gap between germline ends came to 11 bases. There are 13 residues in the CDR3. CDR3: CASSLVGSNEQFF. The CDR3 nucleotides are TGTGCCAGCAGCCTCGTAGGGAGCAATGAGCAGTTCTTC.

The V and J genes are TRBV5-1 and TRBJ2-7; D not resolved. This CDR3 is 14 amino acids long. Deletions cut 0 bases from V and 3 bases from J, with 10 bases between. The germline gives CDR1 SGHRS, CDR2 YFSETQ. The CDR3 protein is CASSLATAYYEQYF. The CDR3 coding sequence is TGCGCCAGCAGCTTGGCTACAGCCTACTACGAGCAGTACTTC.

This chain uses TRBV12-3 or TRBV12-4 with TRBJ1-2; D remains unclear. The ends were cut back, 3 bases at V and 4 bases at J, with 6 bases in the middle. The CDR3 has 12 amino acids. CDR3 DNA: TGTGCCAGCAGTTTGGGCACCTATGGCTACACCTTC. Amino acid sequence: CASSLGTYGYTF.

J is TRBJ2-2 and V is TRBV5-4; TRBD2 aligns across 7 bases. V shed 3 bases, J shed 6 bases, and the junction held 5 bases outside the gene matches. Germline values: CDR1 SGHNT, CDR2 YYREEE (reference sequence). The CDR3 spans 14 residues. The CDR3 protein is CASSWVGRSGELFF. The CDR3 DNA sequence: TGTGCCAGCAGCTGGGTCGGGAGGTCCGGGGAGCTGTTTTTT.

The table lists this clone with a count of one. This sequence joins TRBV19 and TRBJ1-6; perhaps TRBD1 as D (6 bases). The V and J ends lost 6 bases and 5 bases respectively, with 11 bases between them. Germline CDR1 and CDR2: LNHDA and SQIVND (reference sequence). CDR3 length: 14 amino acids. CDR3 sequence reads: CASRLTGNNSPLHF. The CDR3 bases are TGTGCCAGTAGGCTAACAGGGAATAATTCACCCCTCCACTTT.

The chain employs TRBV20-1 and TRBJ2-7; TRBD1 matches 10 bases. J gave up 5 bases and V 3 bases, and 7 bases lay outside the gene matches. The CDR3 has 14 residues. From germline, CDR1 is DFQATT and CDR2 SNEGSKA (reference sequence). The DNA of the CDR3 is TGCAGTGCTAGTGGGGACAGGGGAGGAGACGAGCAGTACTTC. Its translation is CSASGDRGGDEQYF.

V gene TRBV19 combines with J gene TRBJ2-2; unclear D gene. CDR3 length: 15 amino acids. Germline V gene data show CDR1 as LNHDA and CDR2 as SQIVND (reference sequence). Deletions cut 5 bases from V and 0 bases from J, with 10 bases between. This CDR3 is CASSEATANTGELFF. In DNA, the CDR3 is TGTGCCAGTAGTGAAGCGACCGCGAACACCGGGGAGCTGTTTTTT.

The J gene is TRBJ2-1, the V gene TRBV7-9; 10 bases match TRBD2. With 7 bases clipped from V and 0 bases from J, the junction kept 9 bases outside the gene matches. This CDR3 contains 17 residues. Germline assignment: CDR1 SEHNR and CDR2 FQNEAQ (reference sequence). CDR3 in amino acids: CASNLAGAASSYNEQFF. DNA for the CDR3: TGTGCCAGCAATCTAGCGGGAGCTGCTAGCTCCTACAATGAGCAGTTCTTC.

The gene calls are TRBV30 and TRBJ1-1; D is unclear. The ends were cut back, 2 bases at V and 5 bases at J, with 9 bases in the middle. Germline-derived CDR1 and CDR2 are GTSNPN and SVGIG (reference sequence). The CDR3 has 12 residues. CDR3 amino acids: CAWSSGRTEAFF. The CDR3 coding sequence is TGTGCCTGGAGTTCCGGGAGAACTGAAGCTTTCTTT.